Presented here are 15 T cell receptor beta chains from one specimen sequenced in a study of molecular identifiers for immune sequencing clone quantification. One entry per CDR3 protein, called by TCRdb with MiXCR from the PCR reads. The sample carries about 510,000 distinct CDR3 sequences, approximately 25% recorded once. The source material was naive CD8+ T cells from blood, with Jurkat cell RNA spiked in. Noted subset: FACS-sorted CD8+CD4-CCR7+CD45RA+ naive T cells. Receptor source: a human donor in good health. Some libraries in this study had Jurkat cell RNA spiked in.

The rearrangement links TRBV9 to TRBJ2-7; D possibly corresponds to TRBD1 (6 bases). The CDR3 consists of 15 residues. Germline V gene lookup returns CDR1 SGDLS and CDR2 YYNGEE. V gave up 0 bases and J gave up 0 bases, with 10 bases separating them. CDR3 protein: CASSVERDNSYEQYF. The CDR3 nucleotides read TGTGCCAGCAGCGTAGAAAGGGACAACTCCTACGAGCAGTACTTC.

This clonotype was counted many times. The V call is TRBV7-9, the J call TRBJ2-3; D gene uncertain. Germline V gives CDR1 SEHNR, CDR2 FQNEAQ (reference sequence). Trimming removed 1 base at V and 0 bases at J, with 11 bases between. This CDR3 is 16 amino acids long. CDR3 region: CASSLGVSRSTDTQYF. CDR3 sequence (DNA): TGTGCCAGCAGCTTAGGAGTCTCGCGGAGCACAGATACGCAGTATTTT.

In its sample, this clonotype was seen many times. Written as DNA, the CDR3 is TGTGCCAGCAGTTCAACAGGGCTCCACGGGGAGCAGTACTTC. It codes for CASSSTGLHGEQYF. The chain combines TRBV6-2 or TRBV6-3 with TRBJ2-7; weak D call: TRBD1 (6 bases). The V end lost 4 bases, the J end lost 7 bases, and 17 bases lay between the germline ends. There are 14 residues in the CDR3. CDR1 MNHEY and CDR2 SVGEGT come from the germline V gene.

The chain recombines TRBV27 with TRBJ2-4; 9 nucleotides agree with TRBD1. V gave up 6 bases and J gave up 1 base; unmatched junction bases: 7. Per the germline V gene, CDR1 is MNHEY and CDR2 is SMNVEV (reference sequence). This CDR3 is built from 16 residues. CDR3 loop: CASSEQGAGAKNIQYF. The CDR3 DNA sequence: TGTGCCAGCAGCGAACAGGGGGCGGGGGCCAAAAACATTCAGTACTTC.

V gene TRBV7-3 combines with J gene TRBJ2-5, with D unclear. V lost 8 bases and J lost 4, with 17 bases in between. The CDR3 has 14 amino acids. Germline V lookup: CDR1 SGHTA, CDR2 FQGTGA. The DNA of the CDR3 is TGTGCCAGCCCCACCAGCCGGTCGAGAGAGACCCAGTACTTC. Translation: CASPTSRSRETQYF.

This clonotype has a handful of counts. The chain employs TRBV27 and TRBJ2-3; D gene unclear. The V end lost 3 bases, the J end lost 2 bases, and 12 bases lay between the germline ends. The CDR3 extends over 15 amino acids. Germline V gene sequence: CDR1 MNHEY, CDR2 SMNVEV (reference sequence). The CDR3 loop reads CASSLTRAFTDTQYF. CDR3 in DNA: TGTGCCAGCAGTTTGACTCGGGCCTTCACAGATACGCAGTATTTT.

The genes are TRBV30 and TRBJ2-7, with 8 bases matching TRBD1. Germline lookup yields CDR1 GTSNPN and CDR2 SVGIG (reference sequence). CDR3 length equals 17 residues. The V and J ends lost 3 bases and 0 bases, in that order; junction bases with no gene match: 13. CDR3 in DNA: TGTGCCTGGAGCGAATCTGCGACAGGGGATAGCTCCTACGAGCAGTACTTC. Translated, it gives CAWSESATGDSSYEQYF.

V usage is TRBV6-2 or TRBV6-3 and J usage is TRBJ2-1; a possible D gene is TRBD2 (5 bases). CDR3 length equals 12 residues. The V gene lost 4 bases and the J gene lost 5 bases, with 6 bases spanning the gap. Germline CDR1 MNHEY, CDR2 SVGEGT. The CDR3, as DNA: TGTGCCAGCAGTTGGGGAGACAATGAGCAGTTCTTC. Translated, it gives CASSWGDNEQFF.

This clonotype was found many times. CDR3 sequence: CAWGTEGGAKNIQYF. The CDR3 coding sequence is TGTGCCTGGGGGACCGAAGGGGGCGCCAAAAACATTCAGTACTTC. V gene TRBV30 combines with J gene TRBJ2-4; 7 bases are shared with TRBD1. This CDR3 is built from 15 residues. Germline lookup yields CDR1 GTSNPN and CDR2 SVGIG (reference sequence). Trimming removed 5 bases from V and 1 base from J; junction bases left unmatched: 8.

The chain combines TRBV29-1 with TRBJ2-1, with D perhaps given as TRBD1 or TRBD2 (5 bases each). The germline gives CDR1 SQVTM, CDR2 ANQGSEA. The CDR3 runs to 14 residues. V was cut by 6 bases and J by 2 bases, with 14 bases left in between. The CDR3: CSVPNGAPYNEQFF. CDR3 DNA: TGCAGCGTCCCGAACGGGGCCCCCTACAATGAGCAGTTCTTC.

This clonotype was seen more than once but under ten times. This may come from a read error, since a much larger clone is one base off. The CDR3 ends on some other residue instead of the conserved phenylalanine or tryptophan, so this is likely a read error. The chain combines TRBV29-1 with TRBJ2-2, with D maybe TRBD2 (6 bases). CDR3 length: 14 residues. Germline V gene lookup returns CDR1 SQVTM and CDR2 ANQGSEA. V was cut by 1 base and J by 7 bases, with 13 bases left in between. The CDR3 DNA is TGCAGCGTTGAAGGACCGGGAGCGGACGGGGAGCTGTTTCTT. This sequence encodes CSVEGPGADGELFL.

This clonotype was detected only a few times. Given a much more abundant clone one base away, this may be a read error. The rearrangement links TRBV29-1 to TRBJ1-1; TRBD1 matches 9 bases. Germline V CDR1 and CDR2: SQVTM, ANQGSEA. The CDR3 has 14 amino acids. For the CDR3, the DNA is TGCAGCGTTGAAGATTGGACAGGGGTCACTGAAGCTCTCTTT. It specifies CSVEDWTGVTEALF.

The chain couples TRBV19 to TRBJ2-7, with TRBD2 identical over 8 bases. The CDR3 sequence is 14 residues long. CDR1 and CDR2 (germline): LNHDA, SQIVND (reference sequence). Losses at the gene ends were 10 bases for V and 4 bases for J; bases not matched to a gene: 12. The CDR3 loop is CATSAASGLYEQYF. CDR3 in DNA: TGTGCCACCTCAGCCGCTAGCGGGCTGTACGAGCAGTACTTC.

V is TRBV4-3 and J is TRBJ2-3; D remains unclear. Looked up from germline, CDR1 is LGHNA and CDR2 is YSLEER. The CDR3 consists of 15 residues. V lost 2 bases and J 8 bases, leaving 17 bases between the germline ends. The CDR3 is CASSQTATRGATQYF. In DNA form, the CDR3 reads TGCGCCAGCAGCCAAACCGCGACCCGCGGAGCTACGCAGTATTTT.

This clonotype has more than one count but fewer than ten. The chain combines TRBV7-9 with TRBJ2-2, with D maybe TRBD1 (5 bases). Germline V CDR1 and CDR2: SEHNR, FQNEAQ (reference sequence). Trimming pared 5 bases from V and 6 bases from J, leaving 19 bases between. The CDR3 is made up of 16 amino acids. CDR3 DNA: TGTGCCAGCAGCATCGATAGGGGAACGTCGGCCGGGGAGCTGTTTTTT. Translated, it gives CASSIDRGTSAGELFF.